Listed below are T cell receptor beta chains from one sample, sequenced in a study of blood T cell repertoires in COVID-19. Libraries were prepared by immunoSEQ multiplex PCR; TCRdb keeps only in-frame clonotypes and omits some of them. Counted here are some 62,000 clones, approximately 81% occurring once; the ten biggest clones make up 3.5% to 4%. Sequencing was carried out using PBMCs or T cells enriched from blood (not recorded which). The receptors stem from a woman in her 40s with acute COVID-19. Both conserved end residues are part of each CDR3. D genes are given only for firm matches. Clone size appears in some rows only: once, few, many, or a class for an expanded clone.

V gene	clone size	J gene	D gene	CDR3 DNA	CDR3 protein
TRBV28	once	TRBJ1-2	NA	TGTGCCAGCAGTCCAGGGTATGGCTACACCTTC	CASSPGYGYTF
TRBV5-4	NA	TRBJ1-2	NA	TGTGCCAGCAGCCACCCTGACCGACTTAGTAGCTACACCTTC	CASSHPDRLSSYTF
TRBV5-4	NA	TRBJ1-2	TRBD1	TGTGCCAGCAGTAATTTACTCCTACAGGGGGCGCAAGGCTACACCTTC	CASSNLLLQGAQGYTF
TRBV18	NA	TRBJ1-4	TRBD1	TGTGCCAGCTTCAGGGGGGCCGATGAAAAACTGTTTTTT	CASFRGADEKLFF
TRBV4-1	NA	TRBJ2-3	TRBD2	TGCGCCAGCAGCCTAGCGGGGGGCACAGATACGCAGTATTTT	CASSLAGGTDTQYF
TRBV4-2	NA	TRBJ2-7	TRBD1	TGTGCCAGCAGCCCCGGGACAGGGGGGTACGAGCAGTACTTC	CASSPGTGGYEQYF
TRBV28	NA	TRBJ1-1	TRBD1	TGTGCCAGCCTTAGACAGGGGACAAGGAACACTGAAGCTTTCTTT	CASLRQGTRNTEAFF
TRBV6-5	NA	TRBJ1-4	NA	TGTGCCAGCAGAAGGGGAATTATAGGAGAAAAACTGTTTTTT	CASRRGIIGEKLFF
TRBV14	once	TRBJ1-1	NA	TGTGCCAGCAGCCGCTCGAGGGGGTCCATGAACACTGAAGCTTTCTTT	CASSRSRGSMNTEAFF
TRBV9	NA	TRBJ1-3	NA	TGTGCCAGCAGCGTTAGCGGAAACTCTGGAAACACCATATATTTT	CASSVSGNSGNTIYF
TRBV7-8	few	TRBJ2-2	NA	TGTGCCAGCAGCTTAGTAGGAGGCGGGGAGCTGTTTTTT	CASSLVGGGELFF
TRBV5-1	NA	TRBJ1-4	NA	TGCGCCAGCAGCTTGTTTCTGGGGAGGGGAGCTAATGAAAAACTGTTTTTT	CASSLFLGRGANEKLFF
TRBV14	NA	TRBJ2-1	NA	TGTGCCAGCGGGCAGCATTACAATGAGCAGTTCTTC	CASGQHYNEQFF
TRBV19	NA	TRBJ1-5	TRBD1	TGTGCCAGCACCGGGACAGTAGTTACCGAAGGAAATCAGCCCCAGCATTTT	CASTGTVVTEGNQPQHF
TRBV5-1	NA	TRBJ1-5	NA	TGCGCCAGCAGCTTGGAGCGGTGGATGGATAGCAATCAGCCCCAGCATTTT	CASSLERWMDSNQPQHF
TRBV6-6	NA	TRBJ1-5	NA	TGTGCCAGCACAGGTGCCCCAGGGTCAAGCAATCAGCCCCAGCATTTT	CASTGAPGSSNQPQHF
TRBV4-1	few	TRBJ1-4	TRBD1	TGCGCCAGCAGCCATACCGGGACAGGGAATGAAAAACTGTTTTTT	CASSHTGTGNEKLFF
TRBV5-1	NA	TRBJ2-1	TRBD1	TGCGCCAGCATCATGGCGGTGGGACAGGGGATGAATGAGCAGTTCTTC	CASIMAVGQGMNEQFF
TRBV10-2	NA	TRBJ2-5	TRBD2	TGCGCCAGCAGTGACGTTGGGTTAGCGGGAGGGCCGCAGACCCAGTACTTC	CASSDVGLAGGPQTQYF
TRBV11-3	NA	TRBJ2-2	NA	TGTGCCAGCAGCTTCTTGAACACCGGGGAGCTGTTTTTT	CASSFLNTGELFF
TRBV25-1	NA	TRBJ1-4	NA	TGTGCCAGCAGTGAATTCGGGGAGGCTGAAAAACTGTTTTTT	CASSEFGEAEKLFF
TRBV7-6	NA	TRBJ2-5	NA	TGTGCCAGCAGCTTAGGAGTGGGGGCAGTAGCGTCCCCAGAGACCCAGTACTTC	CASSLGVGAVASPETQYF